This T cell receptor beta chain was profiled in a study of T cell responses to AZD1222 COVID-19 vaccine. Findings and limits, study-wide: Researchers report vaccine-associated CD4 TCRs spanning spike, with dominance at 160-218 and 743-854.

Points on this clone: Its target is not known.

Trimming at V came to 10 bases and at J to 6 bases, leaving 5 bases not matched to a gene. The CDR3 has 12 amino acids. In germline, CDR1 is MDHEN, CDR2 SYDVKM. Clones were sequenced by immunoSEQ multiplex PCR, and TCRdb holds only the in-frame ones, with some missing. Of nearly 90,000 clones listed, 89% are singletons. This chain links TRBV28 with TRBJ1-1; 10 bases match TRBD1. The TCR comes from an adult who received the AZD1222 COVID-19 vaccine. The source material was peripheral blood, sampled 28 days after the second AZD1222 dose. The chain's CDR3 is CATRQGASEAFF. For the CDR3, the DNA is TGTGCCACCCGACAGGGGGCTTCTGAAGCTTTCTTT.